This TCR beta chain appears in the sequencing data of a study of graft-versus-host responses after intestinal transplantation. This table comes from immunoSEQ multiplex PCR, and its TCRdb copy is limited to in-frame clones, with some not included. The sample carries fewer than 120,000 clones, roughly 93% recorded once. Comment on this clone: Antigen: not known.

Deletions cut 2 bases from V and 12 bases from J, with 17 bases between. Germline CDR1 SNHLY, CDR2 FYNNEI. The CDR3 has 14 residues. The genes are TRBV2 and TRBJ2-1; D unresolved. The sequenced sample was unstimulated CD8+ T cells sorted from spleen or lymph node cells, obtained before intestinal transplant. The sequence was collected from a human donor who received an intestinal transplant. In nucleotides, the CDR3 is TGTGCCAGCAGTGAATTCGCAGGCCGGTTTCCGCAGTTCTTC. Protein product: CASSEFAGRFPQFF. Using reference TRBV2 and TRBJ2-1 for the parts outside the CDR3, the full variable domain is EPEVTQTPSHQVTQMGQEVILRCVPISNHLYFYWYRQILGQKVEFLVSFYNNEISEKSEIFDDQFSVERPDGSNFTLKIRSTKLEDSAMYFCASSEFAGRFPQFFGPGTRLTVL.